Shown below are 8 T cell receptor beta chains from a single sample sequenced in a study of shared clonotypes between healthy human individuals (dated by TCRdb to about 2020). The library was prepared using the immunoSEQ multiplex PCR assay. As stored in TCRdb, this immuneACCESS dataset retains in-frame rearrangements with V and J assigned. A fraction of the clones does not appear; measured against another copy, unresolved V genes explain less than half of the discrepancy, and the remainder lacks a known reason. Present in this sample are roughly 2,300,000 clones, 92% of which were seen just once. The ten largest clones take up 0.37% of the sample. The sample consisted of naive CD4+ T cells from PBMCs. According to the study, the label for this sample's cell subset or site signals: CD45RA+ positively selected. The receptors come from a man aged 18 to 30 in good health. Some clones in this sample may be carry-over from other donors' samples.

The rearrangement links TRBV7-9 to TRBJ1-1, with D perhaps TRBD1 (6 bases). V lost 7 bases and J lost 1, with 13 bases in between. Germline V gives CDR1 SEHNR, CDR2 FQNEAQ (reference sequence). The CDR3 is 14 residues long. This chain's CDR3 is CASTLGTPNTEAFF. CDR3 coding DNA: TGTGCCAGCACTCTCGGGACACCGAACACTGAAGCTTTCTTT. Drawing the rest from reference TRBV7-9 and TRBJ1-1, the complete variable domain is DTGVSQNPRHKITKRGQNVTFRCDPISEHNRLYWYRQTLGQGPEFLTYFQNEAQLEKSRLLSDRFSAERPKGSFSTLEIQRTEQGDSAMYLCASTLGTPNTEAFFGQGTRLTVV.

The gene calls are TRBV6-6 and TRBJ2-2; D remains ambiguous. CDR3 length: 14 amino acids. Germline-derived CDR1 and CDR2 are MNHNY and SVGAGI (reference sequence). V dropped 7 bases and J dropped 1 base, with 10 bases sitting between them. Here the CDR3 reads CASNSPRNTGELFF. Here the CDR3 DNA reads TGTGCCAGCAATTCTCCCAGGAACACCGGGGAGCTGTTTTTT.

The chain couples TRBV9 to TRBJ2-1; D gene unclear. V was trimmed by 1 base and J by 5 bases, leaving 10 bases between them. Germline CDR1 reads SGDLS; CDR2 reads YYNGEE. The CDR3 runs to 14 residues. CDR3: CASSVTPRHNEQFF. CDR3 nucleotide sequence: TGTGCCAGCAGCGTAACGCCTAGACACAATGAGCAGTTCTTC.

The rearrangement uses TRBV6-6 and TRBJ2-1; D possibly corresponds to TRBD1 (5 bases). Germline V lookup: CDR1 MNHNY, CDR2 SVGAGI (reference sequence). This CDR3 has 14 residues. V lost 5 bases to trimming and J lost 7 bases, with 15 bases between them. The CDR3: CASSPDEYRNEQFF. The CDR3 DNA is TGTGCCAGCAGTCCCGACGAATACAGGAATGAGCAGTTCTTC.

The J gene is TRBJ2-7, the V gene TRBV6-6; tentatively, D is TRBD2 (6 bases). The CDR3 runs to 14 residues. Trimming left V 3 bases short and J 5 bases short, with 14 bases between. CDR1 is MNHNY, CDR2 SVGAGI, per germline (reference sequence). This CDR3 reads CASSYRVAGNEQYF. The CDR3 region has the DNA TGTGCCAGCAGTTATCGCGTGGCGGGGAACGAGCAGTACTTC.

As regards this clone: This sample includes further DNA sequences coding for the same CDR3. The chain combines TRBV5-1 with TRBJ2-1; tentative D call: TRBD2 (5 bases). CDR3 length equals 12 residues. With 4 bases removed from V and 3 bases from J, the gap between germline ends came to 5 bases. The V gene's germline CDR1 is SGHRS and CDR2 YFSETQ. The CDR3 loop reads CASSRDYNEQFF. The CDR3 DNA sequence: TGCGCCAGCAGCCGGGACTACAATGAGCAGTTCTTC.

The V gene is TRBV7-8, the J gene TRBJ2-1, with D possibly matching TRBD2 (6 bases). CDR1 SGHVS and CDR2 FQNEAQ come from the germline V gene. The CDR3 length is 16 residues. V lost 1 base and J lost 4, with 14 bases in between. In nucleotides, the CDR3 is TGTGCCAGCAGCTTAGTGGCGGGGCCCATTTACAATGAGCAGTTCTTC. This codes for CASSLVAGPIYNEQFF.

To note about this clone: This same CDR3 is encoded by further DNA sequences in the sample. V is TRBV7-3 and J is TRBJ2-1; D gene uncertain. The CDR3 spans 15 residues. Trimming stripped 1 base from V and 2 bases from J, with 9 bases between. Germline-derived CDR1 and CDR2 are SGHTA and FQGTGA. This chain's CDR3 is CASSLMAEPYNEQFF. For the CDR3, the DNA is TGTGCCAGCAGCTTAATGGCTGAACCCTACAATGAGCAGTTCTTC.